What follows are 6 T cell receptor beta chains derived from one specimen sequenced in a study of T cell clusters in autoimmune cytopenias. TRB was amplified from roughly 250 ng of peripheral blood genomic DNA per sample. One tube held mixed TRB-A and TRB-B primer pools for touch-down PCR. TCRdb reanalyzed the multiplex PCR reads, giving one entry per CDR3 protein sequence and no DNA. There are some 7,200 distinct CDR3 sequences in the sample, with around 10% held by the top ten. Another study also made use of these data, one on T cell repertoires in aging, cancer and after chemotherapy.

The sample taken for sequencing was peripheral blood. These receptors came from a human donor in good health.

The rearrangement links TRBV20-1 to TRBJ2-7. This CDR3 comprises 12 residues. Per the germline V gene, CDR1 is DFQATT and CDR2 is SNEGSKA (reference sequence). The CDR3 is CSARYSSYEQYF.

Here the CDR3 reads CASRISYSNQPQHF. The V gene is TRBV5-6, the J gene TRBJ1-5. The CDR3 length is 14 residues. CDR1 and CDR2 from the germline V gene are SGHDT and YYEEEE.

This clonotype shows up as medium-sized by frequency. V usage is TRBV27 and J usage is TRBJ2-6. The CDR3 contains 17 residues. CDR1 and CDR2 from the germline V gene are MNHEY and SMNVEV (reference sequence). This chain's CDR3 is CASSLLDTFSGANVLTF.

This rearrangement joins TRBV6-1 to TRBJ2-5; TCRdb lists TRBD1, though no DNA is available to test this call. The germline gives CDR1 MNHNS, CDR2 SASEGT. This CDR3 comprises 15 residues. The CDR3 loop is CASSEEAGAQETQYF.

This chain links TRBV18 with TRBJ2-7; TCRdb indicates TRBD1, and absent DNA this call remains unverified. The CDR3 spans 15 residues. Germline assignment: CDR1 KGHSH and CDR2 LQKENI. CDR3 residues: CASSHRDRVAYEQYF.

The chain employs TRBV6-6 and TRBJ2-5. This CDR3 spans 14 amino acids. The V gene's germline CDR1 is MNHNY and CDR2 SVGAGI (reference sequence). Here the CDR3 reads CASSYKEIQETQYF.